The clone carrying this T cell receptor (beta chain) was seen once. The data stem from a study of blood T cell repertoires in COVID-19. The wider study: T cells, B-cell-depleted T cells, or PBMCs supplied cDNA or gDNA.

V was pared by 5 bases and J by 1 base, with 17 bases between. The V gene's germline CDR1 is SGHTA and CDR2 FQGNSA. The CDR3 runs 17 residues. Profiling relied on immunoSEQ multiplex PCR, and the TCRdb table lists in-frame clones only, not all of them. Of about 97,000 clones listed, 87% are singletons. This chain connects TRBV7-2 to TRBJ1-4; D may be TRBD1 (6 bases). Input material: peripheral blood. This receptor was obtained from a human donor in a cohort sampled during active COVID-19. The CDR3 bases are TGTGCCAGCAGCCTAAACCTCTACAGGGTAACTAATGAAAAACTGTTTTTT. This sequence encodes CASSLNLYRVTNEKLFF. The full variable domain, rest sourced from reference TRBV7-2 and TRBJ1-4, is GAGVSQSPSNKVTEKGKDVELRCDPISGHTALYWYRQSLGQGLEFLIYFQGNSAPDKSGLPSDRFSAERTGGSVSTLTIQRTQQEDSAVYLCASSLNLYRVTNEKLFFGSGTQLSVL.